These 8 T cell receptor beta chains were sequenced from one sample in a study of CD8 T cells in Susac syndrome. With random hexamers, 0.5 to 1 ug RNA was reverse transcribed. One entry per CDR3 protein results from TCRdb running MiXCR on the immunoSEQ multiplex PCR reads. The sample lists 75,000 to 80,000 distinct CDR3 sequences, approximately 93% seen once, with 0.5% to 0.65% in the top ten. What was sequenced was CD8+ T cells from PBMCs. These receptors were obtained from a human donor with Susac syndrome.

The J gene is TRBJ2-1, the V gene TRBV6-4; D is uncertain. V was pared by 2 bases and J by 4 bases, with 21 bases between. CDR3 length: 18 residues. Looked up from germline, CDR1 is MRHNA and CDR2 is SNTAGT. The CDR3: CASSDAPLGPTNYNEQFF. DNA for the CDR3: TGTGCCAGCAGTGACGCCCCATTAGGTCCCACTAATTACAATGAGCAGTTCTTC.

The V and J genes are TRBV6-2 or TRBV6-3 and TRBJ2-1; D assignment may be TRBD1 or TRBD2 (5 bases each). Germline assignment: CDR1 MNHEY and CDR2 SVGEGT. This CDR3 has 15 amino acids. The V end lost 5 bases, the J end lost 2 bases, and 13 bases lay between the germline ends. CDR3 sequence reads: CASSHGAITYNEQFF. The CDR3 DNA sequence: TGTGCCAGCAGTCACGGGGCAATAACCTACAATGAGCAGTTCTTC.

The chain combines TRBV10-3 with TRBJ2-7; 9 bases are a match to TRBD1. Germline assignment: CDR1 ENHRY and CDR2 SYGVKD. Trimming cost V 7 bases and J 6 bases; bases outside gene matches: 7. CDR3 length: 13 residues. The CDR3 nucleotides are TGTGCCATCACCGGGACAGGGTTGCGCGAGCAGTACTTC. It translates to CAITGTGLREQYF.

The chain couples TRBV12-5 to TRBJ2-3; D call uncertain. With 1 base removed from V and 3 bases from J, the gap between germline ends came to 5 bases. Per the germline V gene, CDR1 is LGHNT and CDR2 is FRNRAP. This CDR3 comprises 13 residues. CDR3 coding DNA: TGTGCTAGTGGTTTGGGCTCTACAGATACGCAGTATTTT. Protein sequence: CASGLGSTDTQYF. Based on the CDR3 plus reference TRBV12-5 and TRBJ2-3, the full variable domain is DARVTQTPRHKVTEMGQEVTMRCQPILGHNTVFWYRQTMMQGLELLAYFRNRAPLDDSGMPKDRFSAEMPDATLATLKIQPSEPRDSAVYFCASGLGSTDTQYFGPGTRLTVL.

V is TRBV7-9 and J is TRBJ1-2, with a weak D call TRBD1 (6 bases). Trimming removed 3 bases from V and 1 base from J, with 15 bases in between. Germline CDR1 SEHNR, CDR2 FQNEAQ (reference sequence). The CDR3 totals 16 residues. CDR3 loop: CASSFLAGQINYGYTF. The CDR3 DNA follows: TGTGCCAGCAGCTTTTTAGCAGGACAGATTAACTATGGCTACACCTTC.

The rearrangement links TRBV28 to TRBJ2-5; 8 bases line up with TRBD2. V gave up 7 bases and J gave up 4 bases; unmatched junction bases: 2. The CDR3 is 12 residues long. CDR1 and CDR2 from the germline V gene are MDHEN and SYDVKM. CDR3 DNA sequence: TGTGCCAGCAACGCGGGGGGAGAGACCCAGTACTTC. The encoded protein is CASNAGGETQYF.

This clonotype appeared once. V is TRBV2 and J is TRBJ1-5, with a tentative D call TRBD1 (6 bases). CDR1 is SNHLY and CDR2 is FYNNEI in the germline V gene. The CDR3 has 15 residues. Trimming cost V 3 bases and J 3 bases, with 12 bases left between them. The CDR3 DNA is TGTGCCAGCAGTGAGGTAGGGGGGGACAATCAGCCCCAGCATTTT. Translated: CASSEVGGDNQPQHF.

The chain recombines TRBV13 with TRBJ1-1; 11 nucleotides match TRBD1. V lost 4 bases, J lost 4 bases, and 8 bases stayed unmatched. Germline CDR1 reads PRHDT; CDR2 reads FYEKMQ (reference sequence). The CDR3 spans 16 residues. CDR3 DNA: TGTGCCAGCAGCTCCCTCCCGGGACAGGGGGGCACTGAAGCTTTCTTT. It yields the protein CASSSLPGQGGTEAFF. Based on the CDR3 plus reference TRBV13 and TRBJ1-1, the full variable domain is AAGVIQSPRHLIKEKRETATLKCYPIPRHDTVYWYQQGPGQDPQFLISFYEKMQSDKGSIPDRFSAQQFSDYHSELNMSSLELGDSALYFCASSSLPGQGGTEAFFGQGTRLTVV.